A selection of T cell receptor beta chains follows, all from one sample in a study of control samples from healthy donors and cancer patients. Produced via immunoSEQ multiplex PCR; TCRdb's table is partial and in-frame only. The repertoire holds approximately 97,000 clones, with around 90% as singletons. Sequenced: blood. The receptors originated from a young woman in good health. Each CDR3 is given with its conserved first and last residue.

>TRBV2|TRBJ1-6
CASSSLGPQGNNSPLHF
>TRBV10-3|TRBJ2-4
CAISETSGGAAKNIQYF
>TRBV5-6|TRBJ1-1
CASSSAPKGNTEAFF
>TRBV6-5|TRBJ2-3
CACGGQRTQYF
>TRBV5-8|TRBJ1-5
CASRRRDSNQPQHF
>TRBV2|TRBJ2-1
CASRDGTYNEQFF
>TRBV5-1|TRBJ2-2
CASGGRGLDGELFF
>TRBV4-2|TRBJ2-7
CASSQILSYEQYF
>TRBV5-1|TRBJ1-1
CASSLGAGLGAFF
>TRBV25-1|TRBJ1-2
CASSDLRYGYTF
>TRBV19|TRBJ2-5
CASSIGSGETQYF
>TRBV6-1|TRBJ1-3
CASRAGGSGNTIYF
>TRBV6-2/TRBV6-3|TRBJ1-2
CASSLRTGHGYTF
>TRBV15|TRBJ2-3
CATSREDGLAGGPGTDTQYF
>TRBV6-6|TRBJ1-3
CASSYPTDRDNTIYF
>TRBV7-9|TRBJ2-7
CASSNDRAFTYEQYF
>TRBV18|TRBJ1-2
CASSPLTTDRGPGYTF
>TRBV7-7|TRBJ2-3
CASSLGTGTQRTDTQYF
>TRBV7-9|TRBJ1-4
CASTHSTGVSEKLFF
>TRBV19|TRBJ2-5
CASSMRESGQETQYF
>TRBV4-2|TRBJ2-7
CASSQDLERSYEQYF
>TRBV24-1|TRBJ2-2
CATGQGNTGELFF
>TRBV5-6|TRBJ1-6
CASSLPGLRNSPLHF
>TRBV30|TRBJ1-5
CAWSFGGNQPQHF
>TRBV6-5|TRBJ2-3
CASSSYSGTSGDTQYF
>TRBV19|TRBJ1-5
CASSVQGVRNQPQHF
>TRBV7-8|TRBJ1-5
CASSLVWGSQPQHF
>TRBV30|TRBJ1-2
CASNRGKYGYTF
>TRBV10-1|TRBJ2-1
CASSEQGGYNEQFF
>TRBV12-1|TRBJ2-5
CASSFGPAGETQYF
>TRBV25-1|TRBJ1-5
CASKGGANQPQHF
>TRBV2|TRBJ2-1
CAVDSGGFNEQFF
>TRBV27|TRBJ2-1
CASSWVAGESNYNEQFF
>TRBV9|TRBJ2-3
CASGRWSGVGDTQYF
>TRBV10-3|TRBJ1-4
CAITPGWNEKLFF
>TRBV6-5|TRBJ2-7
CASRSGQGGRYEQYF
>TRBV3-1/TRBV3-2|TRBJ2-3
CASSLSAGSKPDTQYF
>TRBV10-3|TRBJ2-7
CAIGAGVHEQYF
>TRBV11-3|TRBJ2-7
CASSSGPNSYEQYF
>TRBV11-3|TRBJ2-1
CASSSGGPAYNEQFF
>TRBV19|TRBJ1-5
CASTTLGGSNQPQHF
>TRBV5-4|TRBJ2-1
CASSSKAGVSNEQFF
>TRBV27|TRBJ2-7
CASSYTGQTYEQYF
>TRBV7-9|TRBJ2-5
CASSLFSGGPQETQYF
>TRBV7-9|TRBJ2-1
CASSSSLGTSKDNEQFF
>TRBV29-1|TRBJ2-4
CSVLAKNIQYF
>TRBV29-1|TRBJ1-3
CSVAGVSGNTIYF
>TRBV20-1|TRBJ1-5
CSARSGQPQHF
>TRBV27|TRBJ1-1
CASSLSGVVNTEAFF
>TRBV19|TRBJ1-1
CASSIVGLPNTEAFF
>TRBV5-4|TRBJ2-1
CASSRAGRWGDYNEQFF
>TRBV19|TRBJ2-1
CASSIPGRDNEQFF
>TRBV27|TRBJ1-5
CASRRRHF
>TRBV18|TRBJ2-1
CASSPNQGLQGNEQFF
>TRBV9|TRBJ2-7
CASSPRWGWEQYF
>TRBV15|TRBJ2-3
CATSRAGQGSDTQYF
>TRBV5-1|TRBJ1-2
CASEGQGSYGYTF